A single sample is the source of the 32 T cell receptor beta chains below, sequenced in a study of blood T cell repertoires in COVID-19. Sequenced by immunoSEQ multiplex PCR; TCRdb stores in-frame clones only, minus some. The sample has about 55,000 clones, roughly 87% seen once; the top ten hold around 2%. Sequencing was carried out using peripheral blood. The receptors shown here come from a woman aged 60-70 years with acute or convalescent COVID-19.

V is TRBV11-2 and J is TRBJ2-1; no clear D. The CDR3 is 14 residues long. Germline assignment: CDR1 SGHAT and CDR2 FQNNGV. Deletions cut 0 bases from V and 4 bases from J, with 7 bases between. Here the CDR3 DNA reads TGTGCCAGCAGCTTAGATTCTAGGTACAATGAGCAGTTCTTC. Encoded protein: CASSLDSRYNEQFF.

In its sample, this clone was seen once. J is TRBJ1-1 and V is TRBV5-4; 8 bases align to TRBD1. V trimming: 3 bases; J trimming: 4 bases; junction bases outside the gene matches: 2. Per germline, CDR1 SGHNT and CDR2 YYREEE (reference sequence). CDR3 length: 13 residues. The CDR3 DNA follows: TGTGCCAGCAGCTCCACAGGGGGCACTGAAGCTTTCTTT. This sequence encodes CASSSTGGTEAFF.

The chain carries TRBV30 and TRBJ1-4, with D perhaps TRBD1 (5 bases). This CDR3 contains 14 residues. Between the trimmed V and J ends, which lost 8 bases and 4 bases, there was a span of 17 bases. Germline CDR1 reads GTSNPN; CDR2 reads SVGIG (reference sequence). The CDR3 region is CALGSGGSNEKLFF. The CDR3 DNA follows: TGTGCCCTGGGTTCGGGGGGTAGTAATGAAAAACTGTTTTTT. Complete variable domain (other parts from reference TRBV30 and TRBJ1-4): SQTIHQWPATLVQPVGSPLSLECTVEGTSNPNLYWYRQAAGRGLQLLFYSVGIGQISSEVPQNLSASRPQDRQFILSSKKLLLSDSGFYLCALGSGGSNEKLFFGSGTQLSVL.

In its sample, this clone was seen once. This chain uses TRBV27 with TRBJ1-5, with a weak D call TRBD1 (6 bases). With 7 bases removed from V and 2 bases from J, the gap between germline ends came to 12 bases. This CDR3 has 14 amino acids. CDR1 is MNHEY and CDR2 is SMNVEV in the germline V gene (reference sequence). The CDR3 here is CASKNRAGNQPQHF. The CDR3 nucleotides read TGTGCCAGCAAGAACAGGGCGGGCAATCAGCCCCAGCATTTT.

The chain carries TRBV29-1 and TRBJ1-1; D gene unclear. Germline V gene sequence: CDR1 SQVTM, CDR2 ANQGSEA. The germline V and J ends were trimmed by 5 bases and 5 bases, with 6 bases remaining between them. The CDR3 extends over 10 amino acids. The DNA for the CDR3 is TGCAGCGTTTTCATGACTGAAGCTTTCTTT. Translation: CSVFMTEAFF.

The chain recombines TRBV29-1 with TRBJ1-1; TRBD1 aligns across 9 bases. Germline V gene sequence: CDR1 SQVTM, CDR2 ANQGSEA. The CDR3 is made up of 16 amino acids. V shed 6 bases and J 5 bases; nucleotides not matched to a gene: 16. This CDR3 reads CSVIRDRALSRTEAFF. As DNA, the CDR3 is TGCAGCGTGATCCGGGACAGGGCCTTATCGAGGACTGAAGCTTTCTTT. The entire variable domain, with the rest obtained from reference TRBV29-1 and TRBJ1-1, is as follows: SAVISQKPSRDICQRGTSLTIQCQVDSQVTMMFWYRQQPGQSLTLIATANQGSEATYESGFVIDKFPISRPNLTFSTLTVSNMSPEDSSIYLCSVIRDRALSRTEAFFGQGTRLTVV.

The chain combines TRBV28 with TRBJ2-7; TRBD2 might be the D (6 bases). V lost 6 bases and J lost 4, with 31 bases in between. The CDR3 extends over 19 amino acids. Looked up from germline, CDR1 is MDHEN and CDR2 is SYDVKM. CDR3 protein: CASSPVSPYSWRGMYEQYF. For the CDR3, the DNA is TGTGCCAGCAGCCCCGTCTCGCCGTACTCGTGGCGGGGAATGTACGAGCAGTACTTC.

The V and J genes are TRBV15 and TRBJ2-3; 7 positions match TRBD1. CDR1 is LNHNV and CDR2 is YYDKDF in the germline V gene (reference sequence). The CDR3 sequence is 14 residues long. V gave up 7 bases and J gave up 3 bases; unmatched junction bases: 7. For the CDR3, the DNA is TGTGCCACCAAGAGAGGGGGCGAAACAGATACGCAGTATTTT. This codes for CATKRGGETDTQYF. The full variable domain, in which reference TRBV15 and TRBJ2-3 provide the parts outside the CDR3, is DAMVIQNPRYQVTQFGKPVTLSCSQTLNHNVMYWYQQKSSQAPKLLFHYYDKDFNNEADTPDNFQSRRPNTSFCFLDIRSPGLGDTAMYLCATKRGGETDTQYFGPGTRLTVL.

This sequence joins TRBV15 and TRBJ1-6, with 7 bases fitting TRBD1. The CDR3 contains 13 residues. J gave up 9 bases and V 4 bases, and 3 bases lay outside the gene matches. Germline V gene lookup returns CDR1 LNHNV and CDR2 YYDKDF (reference sequence). CDR3 in DNA: TGTGCCACCAGCAAAGGACAGGCTTCACCCCTCCACTTT. It specifies CATSKGQASPLHF.

V is TRBV5-1 and J is TRBJ2-1; the D gene is possibly TRBD2 (5 bases). This CDR3 contains 13 residues. Trimming took 4 bases from V and 8 from J, leaving 13 bases between them. Per germline, CDR1 SGHRS and CDR2 YFSETQ. Here the CDR3 reads CASSREGSYEQFF. In DNA form, the CDR3 reads TGCGCCAGCAGCCGCGAGGGAAGTTATGAGCAGTTCTTC. Full variable domain (remainder filled in from reference TRBV5-1 and TRBJ2-1): KAGVTQTPRYLIKTRGQQVTLSCSPISGHRSVSWYQQTPGQGLQFLFEYFSETQRNKGNFPGRFSGRQFSNSRSEMNVSTLELGDSALYLCASSREGSYEQFFGPGTRLTVL.

CDR3 amino acids: CASSQIGDSINEKLFF. CDR3 DNA sequence: TGTGCCAGCAGCCAGATTGGGGACAGTATTAATGAAAAACTGTTTTTT. J is TRBJ1-4 and V is TRBV4-2; 7 bases are shared with TRBD1. Germline CDR1 and CDR2: LGHNA and YNFKEQ. The V segment lost 3 bases and the J segment 4 bases; nucleotides outside the gene matches: 8. CDR3 length equals 16 residues.

In DNA form, the CDR3 reads TGTGCCAGCAGCTTGATGGCCGGGTCTGAAGCTTTCTTT. Amino acids: CASSLMAGSEAFF. The rearrangement joins TRBV5-4 to TRBJ1-1; D remains unclear. The CDR3 runs 13 residues. V was cut by 1 base and J by 6 bases, with 10 bases left in between. The germline gives CDR1 SGHNT, CDR2 YYREEE (reference sequence).

The chain employs TRBV14 and TRBJ2-5; 7 bases map to TRBD1. This CDR3 spans 15 amino acids. Germline CDR1 is SGHDN and CDR2 is FVKESK. Trimming at V came to 5 bases and at J to 3 bases, leaving 9 bases not matched to a gene. Here the CDR3 reads CASSASPGTEETQYF. The CDR3 nucleotides read TGTGCCAGCAGCGCCTCACCTGGGACAGAAGAGACCCAGTACTTC.

The chain employs TRBV9 and TRBJ2-1, with 7 positions matching TRBD2. This CDR3 spans 16 amino acids. The germline V gene encodes CDR1 SGDLS and CDR2 YYNGEE. Trimming took 0 bases from V and 2 from J; bases not matched to a gene: 5. CDR3 bases: TGTGCCAGCAGCGTAGAAGGAGGGAGGGCCTACAATGAGCAGTTCTTC. Encoded protein: CASSVEGGRAYNEQFF.

The chain combines TRBV28 with TRBJ2-3; 11 nucleotides agree with TRBD1. The V and J ends lost 1 base and 7 bases, in that order; junction bases with no gene match: 7. The CDR3 is 16 amino acids. In germline, CDR1 is MDHEN, CDR2 SYDVKM. The CDR3 region is CASSLFLGQGEHTQYF. Written as DNA, the CDR3 is TGTGCCAGCAGTTTATTCTTGGGACAGGGGGAACATACGCAGTATTTT.

This chain links TRBV14 with TRBJ1-2; D is ambiguous. The V gene's germline CDR1 is SGHDN and CDR2 FVKESK. The V end lost 3 bases, the J end lost 3 bases, and 5 bases lay between the germline ends. The CDR3 loop spans 12 amino acids. CDR3 amino acids: CASSQGDYGYTF. CDR3 coding DNA: TGTGCCAGCAGCCAGGGCGACTATGGCTACACCTTC.

This chain connects TRBV11-3 to TRBJ2-6; no clear D. The CDR3 sequence is 14 residues long. CDR1 is SGHNT, CDR2 YENEEA, per germline. The V and J ends lost 5 bases and 2 bases respectively, with 7 bases between them. The DNA for the CDR3 is TGTGCCAGCAGCCAGGAACCTGGGGCCAACGTCCTGACTTTC. This encodes CASSQEPGANVLTF.

The chain joins TRBV6-5 to TRBJ1-2; 7 nucleotides agree with TRBD1. The CDR3 length is 13 residues. With 10 bases clipped from V and 4 bases from J, the junction kept 9 bases outside the gene matches. The V gene's germline CDR1 is MNHEY and CDR2 SVGAGI. CDR3 residues: CATTKGAGYGYTF. The DNA for the CDR3 is TGTGCCACCACCAAGGGGGCCGGCTATGGCTACACCTTC.

This clone was observed a single time. The V gene is TRBV15, the J gene TRBJ2-4, with 10 bases that match TRBD2. The junction had 8 bases not matched to a gene; V was cut back by 4 bases and J by 11 bases. The CDR3 contains 14 residues. Germline V lookup: CDR1 LNHNV, CDR2 YYDKDF (reference sequence). The CDR3 loop reads CATSTRTSGTFQYF. The CDR3, as DNA: TGTGCCACCAGCACACGGACTAGCGGAACCTTTCAGTACTTC.

The chain has TRBV5-1 and TRBJ1-2; 10 nucleotides match TRBD1. CDR1 is SGHRS and CDR2 is YFSETQ in the germline V gene. The CDR3 consists of 14 residues. V gave up 0 bases and J gave up 8 bases; unmatched junction bases: 4. CDR3 sequence: CASSLGQGAFGYTF. The DNA for the CDR3 is TGCGCCAGCAGCTTGGGACAGGGGGCTTTCGGCTACACCTTC.

The J gene is TRBJ1-1, the V gene TRBV6-5; the D gene is possibly TRBD1 (6 bases). The CDR3 loop spans 15 amino acids. Looked up from germline, CDR1 is MNHEY and CDR2 is SVGAGI. The V end lost 9 bases, the J end lost 1 base, and 18 bases lay between the germline ends. The CDR3 region is CASSRGGSGNTEAFF. The DNA of the CDR3 is TGTGCCAGTAGTCGGGGGGGCTCCGGGAACACTGAAGCTTTCTTT.

This chain links TRBV28 with TRBJ2-7, with D possibly matching TRBD1 (6 bases). Trimming stripped 5 bases from V and 3 bases from J, with 14 bases between. This CDR3 region has 14 residues. Germline assignment: CDR1 MDHEN and CDR2 SYDVKM. The CDR3 here is CASSTWDTFYEQYF. Here the CDR3 DNA reads TGTGCCAGCAGTACCTGGGACACCTTCTACGAGCAGTACTTC.

The chain has TRBV2 and TRBJ2-6, with D perhaps matching TRBD1 (6 bases). The CDR3 is 18 residues long. V was clipped by 6 bases and J by 0 bases, with 18 bases between them. In germline, CDR1 is SNHLY, CDR2 FYNNEI. DNA of the CDR3: TGTGCCAGCAGAGGTATGCACAGGGAGAGCTCTGGGGCCAACGTCCTGACTTTC. It codes for CASRGMHRESSGANVLTF.

This chain joins TRBV18 and TRBJ2-4, with D maybe TRBD2 (5 bases). Germline loops: CDR1 KGHSH, CDR2 LQKENI. V lost 3 bases to trimming and J lost 1 base, with 13 bases between them. CDR3 length equals 16 residues. The DNA for the CDR3 is TGTGCCAGCTCACCGGGCGGTCCGGGGGCCAAAAACATTCAGTACTTC. Its protein is CASSPGGPGAKNIQYF.

The rearrangement links TRBV7-9 to TRBJ2-3, with 8 nucleotides matching TRBD2. Germline V gene lookup returns CDR1 SEHNR and CDR2 FQNEAQ (reference sequence). The CDR3 has 16 residues. V lost 4 bases to trimming and J lost 1 base; unmatched junction nucleotides: 7. The chain's CDR3 is CASSSRAGARTDTQYF. For the CDR3, the DNA is TGTGCCAGCAGCTCCCGAGCGGGGGCCCGCACAGATACGCAGTATTTT. The entire variable domain, with the rest obtained from reference TRBV7-9 and TRBJ2-3, is as follows: DTGVSQNPRHKITKRGQNVTFRCDPISEHNRLYWYRQTLGQGPEFLTYFQNEAQLEKSRLLSDRFSAERPKGSFSTLEIQRTEQGDSAMYLCASSSRAGARTDTQYFGPGTRLTVL.

J is TRBJ2-1 and V is TRBV6-2 or TRBV6-3; 12 bases align to TRBD2. From germline, CDR1 is MNHEY and CDR2 SVGEGT. V was clipped by 2 bases and J by 8 bases; unmatched bases: 4. This CDR3 comprises 15 residues. CDR3 nucleotides: TGTGCCAGCAGTTACACTAGCGGGGGGCCCGATGAGCAGTTCTTC. Translating it yields CASSYTSGGPDEQFF.

This sequence joins TRBV7-2 and TRBJ1-1, with 10 bases aligning to TRBD1. The germline V gene encodes CDR1 SGHTA and CDR2 FQGNSA. There are 13 residues in the CDR3. With V trimmed by 4 bases and J by 4 bases, 0 bases remained unmatched. The CDR3 is CASSWDRGTEAFF. The DNA of the CDR3 is TGTGCCAGCAGCTGGGACAGGGGCACTGAAGCTTTCTTT.

This sequence joins TRBV6-5 and TRBJ2-2, with D possibly being TRBD2 (5 bases). The ends were cut back, 10 bases at V and 3 bases at J, with 12 bases in the middle. The length of the CDR3 is 13 residues. Germline V gene lookup returns CDR1 MNHEY and CDR2 SVGAGI. CDR3 region: CATSGFHTGELFF. CDR3 in DNA: TGTGCCACCTCGGGATTTCACACCGGGGAGCTGTTTTTT.

This chain joins TRBV4-2 and TRBJ2-7; maybe TRBD1 (5 bases). The V end lost 4 bases, the J end lost 1 base, and 20 bases lay between the germline ends. This CDR3 has 17 residues. CDR1 is LGHNA and CDR2 is YNFKEQ in the germline V gene. CDR3: CASSPPDQGQRSYEQYF. As DNA, the CDR3 is TGTGCCAGCAGCCCCCCTGATCAGGGCCAGAGGTCCTACGAGCAGTACTTC.

The V and J genes are TRBV5-4 and TRBJ2-5; 8 nucleotides line up with TRBD2. The J segment lost 2 bases and the V segment lost 0 bases, leaving 3 bases of the junction unmatched. Germline loops: CDR1 SGHNT, CDR2 YYREEE (reference sequence). This CDR3 region has 15 residues. This CDR3 is CASSLGVAGQETQYF. The CDR3 bases are TGTGCCAGCAGCTTGGGGGTAGCGGGACAAGAGACCCAGTACTTC. The whole variable domain, filled in from reference TRBV5-4 and TRBJ2-5, reads ETGVTQSPTHLIKTRGQQVTLRCSSQSGHNTVSWYQQALGQGPQFIFQYYREEENGRGNFPPRFSGLQFPNYSSELNVNALELDDSALYLCASSLGVAGQETQYFGPGTRLLVL.

In this sample, this clone turned up once. This chain links TRBV4-2 with TRBJ2-1, with a weak D call TRBD2 (5 bases). This CDR3 is 16 amino acids long. V was clipped by 1 base and J by 0 bases, with 10 bases between them. Germline V gives CDR1 LGHNA, CDR2 YNFKEQ. As DNA, the CDR3 is TGTGCCAGCAGCCAAGGTGCACTAGGCTCCTACAATGAGCAGTTCTTC. Protein product: CASSQGALGSYNEQFF.

The V and J genes are TRBV21-1 and TRBJ2-7; the D call TRBD1 from the table was never checked on the DNA. TRBV21-1 represents a pseudogene. The CDR3 is 14 residues long. CDR3 sequence (DNA): TGTGCCAGCAGCAAAAGGGGTCAAGCCTACGAGCAGTACTTC. It translates to CASSKRGQAYEQYF.